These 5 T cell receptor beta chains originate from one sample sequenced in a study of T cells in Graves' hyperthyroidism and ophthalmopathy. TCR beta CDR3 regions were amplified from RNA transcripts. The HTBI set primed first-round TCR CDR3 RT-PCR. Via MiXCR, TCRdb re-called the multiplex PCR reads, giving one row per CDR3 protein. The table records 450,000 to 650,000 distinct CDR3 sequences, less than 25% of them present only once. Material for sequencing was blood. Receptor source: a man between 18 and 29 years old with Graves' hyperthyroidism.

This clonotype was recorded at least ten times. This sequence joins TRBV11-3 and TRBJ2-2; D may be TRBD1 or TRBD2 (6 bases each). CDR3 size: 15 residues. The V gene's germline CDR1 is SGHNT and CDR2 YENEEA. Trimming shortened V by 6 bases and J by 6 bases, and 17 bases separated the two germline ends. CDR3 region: CASSPPLGGPGELFF. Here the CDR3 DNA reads TGTGCCAGCAGTCCTCCCCTCGGGGGCCCCGGGGAGCTGTTTTTT.

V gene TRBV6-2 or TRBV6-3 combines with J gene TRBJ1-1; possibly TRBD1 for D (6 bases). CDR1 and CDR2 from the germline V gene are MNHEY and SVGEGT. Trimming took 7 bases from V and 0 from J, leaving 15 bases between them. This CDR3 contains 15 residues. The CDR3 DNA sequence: TGTGCCAGCACCTCCGGGGGGCTGCTGAACACTGAAGCTTTCTTT. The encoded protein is CASTSGGLLNTEAFF.

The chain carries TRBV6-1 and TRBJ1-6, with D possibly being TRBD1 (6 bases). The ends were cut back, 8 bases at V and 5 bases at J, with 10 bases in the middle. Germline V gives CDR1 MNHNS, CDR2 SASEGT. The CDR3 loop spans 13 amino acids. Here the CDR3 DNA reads TGTGCCAGCCGGGACACCCATAATTCACCCCTCCACTTT. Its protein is CASRDTHNSPLHF.

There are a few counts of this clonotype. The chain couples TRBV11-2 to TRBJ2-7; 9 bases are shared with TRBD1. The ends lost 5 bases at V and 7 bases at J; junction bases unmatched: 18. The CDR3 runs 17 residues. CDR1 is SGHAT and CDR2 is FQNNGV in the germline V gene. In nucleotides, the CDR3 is TGTGCCAGCAGCCCCAAATTAAATGGGACAGGGCTTAGAGAGCAGTACTTC. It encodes CASSPKLNGTGLREQYF.

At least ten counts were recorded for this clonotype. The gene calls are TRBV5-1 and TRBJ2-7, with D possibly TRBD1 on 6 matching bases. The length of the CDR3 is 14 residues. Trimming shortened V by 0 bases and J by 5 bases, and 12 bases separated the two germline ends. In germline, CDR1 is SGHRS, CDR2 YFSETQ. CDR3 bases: TGCGCCAGCAGCTTGGAGGGCAGGGGCGACGAGCAGTACTTC. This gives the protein CASSLEGRGDEQYF.